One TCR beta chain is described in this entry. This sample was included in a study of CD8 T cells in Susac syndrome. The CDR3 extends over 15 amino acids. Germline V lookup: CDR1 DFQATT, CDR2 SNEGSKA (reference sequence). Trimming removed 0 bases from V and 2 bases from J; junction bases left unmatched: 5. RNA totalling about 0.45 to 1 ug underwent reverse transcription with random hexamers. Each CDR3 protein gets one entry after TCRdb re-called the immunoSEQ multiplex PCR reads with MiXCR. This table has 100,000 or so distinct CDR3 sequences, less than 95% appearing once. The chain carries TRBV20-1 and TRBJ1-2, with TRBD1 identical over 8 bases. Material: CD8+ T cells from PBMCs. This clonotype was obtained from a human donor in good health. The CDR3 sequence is CSARDGTGGNYGYTF. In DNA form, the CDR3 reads TGCAGTGCTAGAGATGGGACAGGAGGAAACTATGGCTACACCTTC.